Following are 26 T cell receptor beta chains from one sample sequenced in a study of T cell clones after liver transplantation. Here immunoSEQ multiplex PCR was the method, and the copy in TCRdb shows in-frame clones only, minus some. The table has tens of thousands of clones, roughly 80% seen once. Specimen: CD4+ T cells from blood, collected before liver transplant. The receptor set was obtained from a human donor who received a liver transplant.

The chain couples TRBV2 to TRBJ2-2; perhaps TRBD2 as D (6 bases). Germline lookup yields CDR1 SNHLY and CDR2 FYNNEI. V lost 6 bases to trimming and J lost 0 bases, with 11 bases between them. The CDR3 is 15 amino acids. The CDR3 DNA follows: TGTGCCAGCAGGGGAGGTAGAGCGAACACCGGGGAGCTGTTTTTT. As protein: CASRGGRANTGELFF.

V gene TRBV5-4 combines with J gene TRBJ1-1; TRBD1 agrees at 7 bases. The CDR3 consists of 14 residues. J was trimmed by 0 bases and V by 4 bases; bases with no gene match: 3. Germline CDR1 reads SGHNT; CDR2 reads YYREEE (reference sequence). The CDR3 reads CASSLGQMNTEAFF. The CDR3 bases are TGTGCCAGCAGCCTGGGACAGATGAACACTGAAGCTTTCTTT.

The V and J genes are TRBV11-3 and TRBJ2-7; unclear D gene. The CDR3 runs 14 residues. The V gene lost 5 bases and the J gene lost 4 bases, with 15 bases spanning the gap. Germline V gene lookup returns CDR1 SGHNT and CDR2 YENEEA. The CDR3 DNA reads TGTGCCAGCAGCGCCTTCGACTCGCCGTACGAGCAGTACTTC. Protein product: CASSAFDSPYEQYF.

V usage is TRBV11-2 and J usage is TRBJ2-5, with D unresolved. V dropped 5 bases and J dropped 1 base, with 2 bases sitting between them. This CDR3 has 11 amino acids. Germline assignment: CDR1 SGHAT and CDR2 FQNNGV. The CDR3 region has the DNA TGTGCCAGCAGCGTCCAAGAGACCCAGTACTTC. Its translation: CASSVQETQYF.

The chain carries TRBV10-3 and TRBJ2-2; 7 nucleotides agree with TRBD1. The CDR3 totals 15 residues. Per germline, CDR1 ENHRY and CDR2 SYGVKD. J lost 0 bases, V lost 9 bases, and 7 bases had no gene match. As DNA, the CDR3 is TGTGCCATAAGTACCGGGACAGCGAACACCGGGGAGCTGTTTTTT. Translated: CAISTGTANTGELFF.

The chain has TRBV7-6 and TRBJ1-4; no clear D gene. V was shortened by 2 bases and J by 4 bases, with 11 bases between the two germline ends. Germline V CDR1 and CDR2: SGHVS, FNYEAQ. CDR3 size: 15 residues. CDR3 loop: CASSLTVQINEKLFF. The CDR3 DNA is TGTGCCAGCAGCTTAACGGTACAGATTAATGAAAAACTGTTTTTT. Full variable domain (outside the CDR3, taken from reference TRBV7-6 and TRBJ1-4): GAGVSQSPRYKVTKRGQDVALRCDPISGHVSLYWYRQALGQGPEFLTYFNYEAQQDKSGLPNDRFSAERPEGSISTLTIQRTEQRDSAMYRCASSLTVQINEKLFFGSGTQLSVL.

The gene calls are TRBV6-1 and TRBJ2-7; D remains ambiguous. The V gene's germline CDR1 is MNHNS and CDR2 SASEGT. The ends were cut back, 9 bases at V and 1 base at J, with 10 bases in the middle. This CDR3 is built from 12 residues. For the CDR3, the DNA is TGTGCCAGAACTGGACGGTCCTACGAGCAGTACTTC. It codes for CARTGRSYEQYF.

The chain uses TRBV27 and TRBJ1-1, with D maybe TRBD1 (5 bases). V was pared by 2 bases and J by 6 bases, with 10 bases between. CDR1 is MNHEY and CDR2 is SMNVEV in the germline V gene (reference sequence). CDR3 length: 13 amino acids. The CDR3 nucleotides are TGTGCCAGCAGTTTAACTCGGGGCGCTGAAGCTTTCTTT. Its protein is CASSLTRGAEAFF.

The chain joins TRBV11-2 to TRBJ2-1; TRBD2 aligns across 8 bases. The CDR3 has 15 residues. Per the germline V gene, CDR1 is SGHAT and CDR2 is FQNNGV. The J segment lost 8 bases and the V segment lost 1 base, leaving 7 bases of the junction unmatched. The CDR3 DNA follows: TGTGCCAGCAGCTTAGGTCCCGGGGGGGCGGATGAGCAGTTCTTC. Translation: CASSLGPGGADEQFF.

The table lists this clone with a few counts. The chain recombines TRBV19 with TRBJ1-5; no clear D gene. Trimming shortened V by 7 bases and J by 0 bases, and 7 bases separated the two germline ends. Germline assignment: CDR1 LNHDA and CDR2 SQIVND (reference sequence). The CDR3 consists of 13 residues. The CDR3 loop reads CASTTSSNQPQHF. The CDR3 DNA reads TGTGCCAGTACCACCAGTAGCAATCAGCCCCAGCATTTT.

The chain recombines TRBV7-6 with TRBJ2-2, with D tentatively TRBD1 (5 bases). V was trimmed by 2 bases and J by 5 bases, leaving 6 bases between them. The CDR3 consists of 13 residues. Germline values: CDR1 SGHVS, CDR2 FNYEAQ. DNA for the CDR3: TGTGCCAGCAGCTTATCAGGGACCGGGGAGCTGTTTTTT. Translating it yields CASSLSGTGELFF.

The chain is built from TRBV7-9 and TRBJ2-1, with D hard to call. The ends were cut back, 4 bases at V and 7 bases at J, with 17 bases in the middle. Germline values: CDR1 SEHNR, CDR2 FQNEAQ (reference sequence). There are 15 residues in the CDR3. The CDR3 DNA follows: TGTGCCAGCAGCTCCGGAGTCAACGGCCGAAATGAGCAGTTCTTC. It encodes CASSSGVNGRNEQFF.

The CDR3 loop is CASSWSEAGGTDTQYF. The CDR3 nucleotides are TGTGCCAGCAGCTGGTCCGAAGCGGGAGGCACAGATACGCAGTATTTT. This chain links TRBV7-2 with TRBJ2-3; 8 positions agree with TRBD2. Germline lookup yields CDR1 SGHTA and CDR2 FQGNSA. The J segment lost 1 base and the V segment lost 4 bases, leaving 7 bases of the junction unmatched. The CDR3 is 16 amino acids.

This clone has a handful of counts. This chain uses TRBV9 with TRBJ2-6; a possible D gene is TRBD2 (5 bases). The germline V gene encodes CDR1 SGDLS and CDR2 YYNGEE. V lost 2 bases, J lost 3 bases, and 15 bases lay in between. There are 17 residues in the CDR3. CDR3 sequence (DNA): TGTGCCAGCAGCGTCCGGGCCGACGGAGGTGGGGCCAACGTCCTGACTTTC. Translating gives CASSVRADGGGANVLTF.

V gene TRBV4-1 combines with J gene TRBJ2-3, with TRBD2 as a possible D gene (6 bases). Germline CDR1 reads MGHRA; CDR2 reads YSYEKL. V lost 3 bases and J lost 8, with 12 bases in between. This CDR3 has 13 amino acids. The CDR3 coding sequence is TGCGCCAGCAGCCAGCTGCCCGGGGGTACGCAGTATTTT. This gives the protein CASSQLPGGTQYF.

Details on this clone: Other DNA sequences of this sample code for an identical CDR3. The rearrangement joins TRBV7-9 to TRBJ2-7; unclear D gene. Trimming removed 3 bases from V and 3 bases from J, with 6 bases in between. The CDR3 extends over 12 amino acids. The germline V gene has CDR1 SEHNR and CDR2 FQNEAQ (reference sequence). The CDR3 loop reads CASSLSGYEQYF. In DNA, the CDR3 is TGTGCCAGCAGCTTGTCTGGCTACGAGCAGTACTTC.

The chain joins TRBV7-2 to TRBJ1-1, with TRBD1 matching over 9 bases. CDR3 size: 13 residues. Germline assignment: CDR1 SGHTA and CDR2 FQGNSA. The V and J ends lost 4 bases and 6 bases, in that order; junction bases with no gene match: 3. CDR3 nucleotides: TGTGCCAGCAGCTCACAGGGGGCGTCTGAAGCTTTCTTT. As protein: CASSSQGASEAFF.

The chain links TRBV9 to TRBJ1-1; the D gene is possibly TRBD1 (5 bases). Trimming removed 0 bases at V and 1 base at J, with 7 bases between. The CDR3 sequence is 14 residues long. Per the germline V gene, CDR1 is SGDLS and CDR2 is YYNGEE. In DNA form, the CDR3 reads TGTGCCAGCAGCGTAGCCGACAGGAACACTGAAGCTTTCTTT. Translation gives CASSVADRNTEAFF.

Notes on this clone: Other nucleotide sequences from this sample produce the same CDR3. This chain links TRBV15 with TRBJ1-1; D is perhaps TRBD1 (6 bases). The CDR3 loop spans 15 amino acids. V dropped 1 base and J dropped 4 bases, with 13 bases sitting between them. Per the germline V gene, CDR1 is LNHNV and CDR2 is YYDKDF (reference sequence). CDR3 amino acids: CATSRVGGPGTEAFF. As DNA, the CDR3 is TGTGCCACCAGCAGAGTCGGGGGCCCCGGCACTGAAGCTTTCTTT.

The V call is TRBV7-3, the J call TRBJ2-2, with D unclear. CDR1 and CDR2 from the germline V gene are SGHTA and FQGTGA. This CDR3 comprises 15 residues. V shed 5 bases and J shed 6 bases, with 16 bases lying between them. The DNA of the CDR3 is TGTGCCAGCAGCCCCGGACCAGTTATGGCCGGGGAGCTGTTTTTT. It encodes CASSPGPVMAGELFF. Filled out from reference TRBV7-3 and TRBJ2-2, the complete variable domain reads GAGVSQTPSNKVTEKGKYVELRCDPISGHTALYWYRQSLGQGPEFLIYFQGTGAADDSGLPNDRFFAVRPEGSVSTLKIQRTERGDSAVYLCASSPGPVMAGELFFGEGSRLTVL.

This chain joins TRBV27 and TRBJ2-5; either TRBD1 or TRBD2 may fit D (5 bases each). This CDR3 has 17 amino acids. V was pared by 0 bases and J by 2 bases, with 16 bases between. Germline V gene data show CDR1 as MNHEY and CDR2 as SMNVEV (reference sequence). CDR3 sequence reads: CASSLSGTALGQETQYF. DNA of the CDR3: TGTGCCAGCAGTTTATCGGGGACCGCCCTGGGGCAAGAGACCCAGTACTTC.

This clone has a handful of counts. The rearrangement joins TRBV11-3 to TRBJ2-1, with unresolved D. Per germline, CDR1 SGHNT and CDR2 YENEEA. V lost 1 base to trimming and J lost 9 bases, with 7 bases between them. CDR3 size: 12 residues. The CDR3 DNA reads as TGTGCCAGCAGCTTAGGGGGTGTTGAGCAGTTCTTC. Translated: CASSLGGVEQFF.

V gene TRBV4-3 combines with J gene TRBJ2-5, with TRBD2 matching 7 bases. The junction had 7 bases not matched to a gene; V was cut back by 2 bases and J by 4 bases. The CDR3 spans 15 residues. In germline, CDR1 is LGHNA, CDR2 YSLEER. The CDR3 here is CASSQSGRERETQYF. CDR3 DNA: TGCGCCAGCAGCCAAAGCGGGCGGGAGCGAGAGACCCAGTACTTC.

The chain couples TRBV19 to TRBJ2-2; TRBD2 aligns across 10 bases. This CDR3 comprises 14 residues. V gave up 4 bases and J gave up 5 bases; unmatched junction bases: 1. Germline loops: CDR1 LNHDA, CDR2 SQIVND (reference sequence). In DNA, the CDR3 is TGTGCCAGTAGTACACTAGCGGGAACCGGGGAGCTGTTTTTT. This translates into CASSTLAGTGELFF. Drawing the rest from reference TRBV19 and TRBJ2-2, the complete variable domain is DGGITQSPKYLFRKEGQNVTLSCEQNLNHDAMYWYRQDPGQGLRLIYYSQIVNDFQKGDIAEGYSVSREKKESFPLTVTSAQKNPTAFYLCASSTLAGTGELFFGEGSRLTVL.

V usage is TRBV5-4 and J usage is TRBJ2-3; D not resolved. Per germline, CDR1 SGHNT and CDR2 YYREEE (reference sequence). This CDR3 is built from 15 residues. The V end lost 1 base, the J end lost 1 base, and 10 bases lay between the germline ends. The DNA of the CDR3 is TGTGCCAGCAGCTTGCGGACCCCGGGCACAGATACGCAGTATTTT. Protein product: CASSLRTPGTDTQYF.

V gene TRBV2 combines with J gene TRBJ2-7; 8 nucleotides line up with TRBD1. The CDR3 has 15 amino acids. The V segment lost 10 bases and the J segment 5 bases; nucleotides outside the gene matches: 16. Germline V gene sequence: CDR1 SNHLY, CDR2 FYNNEI. The CDR3 nucleotides read TGTGCCACGCCGTCTCGCCAGGGGGCGGAGAACGAGCAGTACTTC. It codes for CATPSRQGAENEQYF.